These T cell receptor beta chains were read from a single sample in a study of blood T cell repertoires in COVID-19. Generated by immunoSEQ multiplex PCR, the TCRdb table keeps only in-frame clones and is missing some. The data show approximately 250,000 clones, around four fifths seen once. Sequenced material: peripheral blood. Every receptor here comes from a man in his sixties with acute or convalescent COVID-19. Both conserved end residues are part of each CDR3. The D gene is left open where the match is weak. Size values are once, few and many counts, or a class for expanded clones, and some rows have none.

d_call	v_call	j_call	clone_size	cdr3_nt	cdr3_aa
-	TRBV6-5	TRBJ2-1	few	TGTGCCAGCAGTTTTGGGGGAGCAAGGGGGGAGCAGTTCTTC	CASSFGGARGEQFF
-	TRBV19	TRBJ1-4	-	TGTGCCAGTACCCCCTCCCGGGGGGGGCGCGTTGAAAAACTGTTTTTT	CASTPSRGGRVEKLFF
TRBD1	TRBV10-3	TRBJ1-6	-	TGTGCCATCAGTGGGGACAGCACCAAACTCTCCTATAATTCACCCCTCCACTTT	CAISGDSTKLSYNSPLHF
TRBD1	TRBV5-4	TRBJ1-2	-	TGTGCCAGCAGCTCCGGGGACAGATCTAACTATGGCTACACCTTC	CASSSGDRSNYGYTF
TRBD2	TRBV6-1	TRBJ2-5	-	TGTGCCAGCAGTGACCTAACTAGCGGGACTGTACGCGGAAAAGAGGCCCAGTACTTC	CASSDLTSGTVRGKEAQYF
-	TRBV6-5	TRBJ1-1	-	TGTGCCAGCAGTTACGGGACCTCCCGGGGAGGTGAAGCTTTCTTT	CASSYGTSRGGEAFF
TRBD2	TRBV7-3	TRBJ2-3	few	TGTGCCAGCAGCTCAATGGGGGGGTTCACAGATACGCAGTATTTT	CASSSMGGFTDTQYF
TRBD1	TRBV11-2	TRBJ2-7	-	TGTGCCAGCAGCTTGACAGGGGCCGAGCAGTACTTC	CASSLTGAEQYF
-	TRBV11-2	TRBJ2-7	-	TGTGCCAGCAGCTTAGGCCATGGGCCGATGGGGCAGTACTTC	CASSLGHGPMGQYF
TRBD1	TRBV10-3	TRBJ2-3	-	TGTGCCATCACCCGGACAGGGTGGGGCACAGATACGCAGTATTTT	CAITRTGWGTDTQYF
-	TRBV5-1	TRBJ1-2	once	TGCGCCAGCAGCTTGGCCGGGGGTGACTATGGCTACACCTTC	CASSLAGGDYGYTF
-	TRBV27	TRBJ1-2	few	TGTGCCAGCAGTTACCGGGGGAACTATGGCTACACCTTC	CASSYRGNYGYTF
TRBD2	TRBV4-2	TRBJ2-2	-	TGTGCCAGCAGCCAAGAACTAGCGGTAACCGGGGAGCTGTTTTTT	CASSQELAVTGELFF
-	TRBV7-8	TRBJ1-2	-	TGTGCCAGCAGCTTAGAGGGTAAAGGAGGCTCTGGCTACACCTTC	CASSLEGKGGSGYTF
TRBD2	TRBV9	TRBJ2-1	-	TGTGCCAGCAGCGTAGACCCAGCTAGCGGGGCTTACAATGAGCAGTTCTTC	CASSVDPASGAYNEQFF
TRBD1	TRBV15	TRBJ2-7	-	TGTGCCACCAGCAGAGGACAGGGGAGCTCCTACGAGCAGTACTTC	CATSRGQGSSYEQYF
-	TRBV4-3	TRBJ2-3	-	TGCGCCAGCAGCCCCGCGGACTTCACAGATACGCAGTATTTT	CASSPADFTDTQYF
TRBD1	TRBV4-1	TRBJ2-7	-	TGCGCCAGCAGCCTTGGACAGGGGAGCTCCTACGAGCAGTACTTC	CASSLGQGSSYEQYF
TRBD1	TRBV4-1	TRBJ1-6	-	TGCGCCAGCAGCCAAGCTGCGACAGGGTATAATTCACCCCTCCACTTT	CASSQAATGYNSPLHF
TRBD1	TRBV19	TRBJ2-1	-	TGTGCCAGTAGTATAAACAGGGGAGAGGGTGAGCAGTTCTTC	CASSINRGEGEQFF
TRBD2	TRBV28	TRBJ2-7	few	TGTGCCAGCAGTTCCGGGACTAGCGGGAGACTGAGCGAGCAGTACTTC	CASSSGTSGRLSEQYF
TRBD2	TRBV20-1	TRBJ2-7	-	TGCAGTGCTAGTTTCTCGACTAGCAGCGACTACGAGCAGTACTTC	CSASFSTSSDYEQYF
TRBD2	TRBV29-1	TRBJ2-5	-	TGCAGCGCCGCTAGCGGGGGGGCCGTCGGGACCCAGTACTTC	CSAASGGAVGTQYF